The following is a TCR beta chain sequence with its context. The data were taken from a study of blood T cell repertoires in COVID-19. Turning to the study itself: COVID-19 samples from acute and convalescent phases originated in the United States, Italy and Spain.

The authors' processing: By means of reference gene primer amplification, nucleated cell counts were estimated. Libraries were prepared by immunoSEQ multiplex PCR; TCRdb keeps only in-frame clonotypes and omits some of them. The D gene and trimming were derived from the DNA, and the V and J assignments and clone size from that table. Of about 230,000 clones listed, about nine tenths are singletons. The CDR3 runs 16 residues. Germline V gene lookup returns CDR1 MNHEY and CDR2 SVGAGI. Trimming shortened V by 4 bases and J by 0 bases, and 15 bases separated the two germline ends. V usage is TRBV6-5 and J usage is TRBJ1-2, with TRBD1 as a possible D gene (5 bases). Specimen: peripheral blood. This sequence was found in a man aged 50-60 years with COVID-19, enrolled during active disease. CDR3 sequence reads: CASSWGRGRANYGYTF. The CDR3 coding sequence is TGTGCCAGCAGTTGGGGGAGGGGTAGAGCTAACTATGGCTACACCTTC.